This TCR beta chain emerged from a study of Graves' ophthalmopathy and Graves' hyperthyroidism. Findings and caveats of the study: Most thyroid clonotypes with frequency above 0.001 were detected in blood too.

This clonotype appeared a few times. As yet, its antigen is unknown. V was cut by 3 bases and J by 2 bases, with 14 bases left in between. Germline values: CDR1 SGDLS, CDR2 YYNGEE. The CDR3 has 15 residues. Beta-chain TCR CDR3 regions were amplified from RNA transcripts. Second-round multiplex PCR followed a first-round RT-PCR using HTBI primers. Via MiXCR, TCRdb re-called the multiplex PCR reads, giving one row per CDR3 protein. This sample has around 470,000 distinct CDR3 sequences, with about 15% found just once. Patients were diagnosed from clinical symptoms, serum thyroxine, TRAb, thyroid ultrasound and orbital computed tomography.

The chain employs TRBV9 and TRBJ2-5; possibly TRBD2 for D (6 bases). The sequence came from a woman in her 30s with Graves' ophthalmopathy. The sequencing sample was made of blood. CDR3 in amino acids: CASSEWDSGQETQYF. As DNA, the CDR3 is TGTGCCAGCAGCGAATGGGACTCTGGGCAAGAGACCCAGTACTTC. Together with reference TRBV9 and TRBJ2-5, the CDR3 gives the full variable domain: DSGVTQTPKHLITATGQRVTLRCSPRSGDLSVYWYQQSLDQGLQFLIQYYNGEERAKGNILERFSAQQFPDLHSELNLSSLELGDSALYFCASSEWDSGQETQYFGPGTRLLVL.